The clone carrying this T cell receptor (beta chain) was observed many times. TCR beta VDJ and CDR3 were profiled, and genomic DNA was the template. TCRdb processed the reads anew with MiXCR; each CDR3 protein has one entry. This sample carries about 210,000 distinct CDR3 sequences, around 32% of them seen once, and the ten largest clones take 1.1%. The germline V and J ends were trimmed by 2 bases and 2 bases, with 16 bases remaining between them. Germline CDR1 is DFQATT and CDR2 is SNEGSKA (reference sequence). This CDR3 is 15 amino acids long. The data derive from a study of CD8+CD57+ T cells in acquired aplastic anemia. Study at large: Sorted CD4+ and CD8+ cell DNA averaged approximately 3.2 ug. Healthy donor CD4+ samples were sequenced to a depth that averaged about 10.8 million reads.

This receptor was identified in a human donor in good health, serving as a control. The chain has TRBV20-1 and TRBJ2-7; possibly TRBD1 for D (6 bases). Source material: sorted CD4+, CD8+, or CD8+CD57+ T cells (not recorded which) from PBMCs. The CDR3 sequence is CSARSLNSGAYEQYF. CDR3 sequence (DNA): TGCAGTGCTAGATCACTTAACTCAGGGGCCTACGAGCAGTACTTC.